One and the same sample provided the 27 T cell receptor beta chains below, sequenced in a study of T cells after yellow fever vaccination. TCRdb used MiXCR to reprocess the 5' RACE reads, holding one entry per CDR3 protein. This table has some 170,000 distinct CDR3 sequences, around 9.7% appearing once. The source material was CD8+ T cells sorted from PBMCs, sampled 45 days after the yellow fever booster vaccination. The source is a man aged 18 to 30 who received the YFV17D yellow fever vaccine.

This clonotype has more than one count but fewer than ten. V usage is TRBV2 and J usage is TRBJ2-1; 11 positions match TRBD2. The CDR3 contains 15 residues. Per the germline V gene, CDR1 is SNHLY and CDR2 is FYNNEI. Trimming cost V 0 bases and J 9 bases; bases outside gene matches: 4. CDR3 residues: CASSEASGGGFEQFF. CDR3 nucleotides: TGTGCCAGCAGTGAAGCTAGCGGGGGGGGCTTTGAGCAGTTCTTC.

The rearrangement joins TRBV10-2 to TRBJ2-5; the D gene could be TRBD1 or TRBD2 (6 bases each). This CDR3 contains 14 residues. V lost 4 bases, J lost 5 bases, and 14 bases lay in between. Germline CDR1 WSHSY, CDR2 SAAADI. CDR3 sequence (DNA): TGCGCCAGCAGTGGGAGGGGGGCCGGGGAGACCCAGTACTTC. As protein: CASSGRGAGETQYF.

The rearrangement links TRBV12-3 or TRBV12-4 to TRBJ1-2; possibly TRBD1 for D (5 bases). This CDR3 has 12 amino acids. V was trimmed by 7 bases and J by 7 bases, leaving 13 bases between them. The CDR3 DNA follows: TGTGCCAGCACCTTGGACATCCGTGGCTACACCTTC. It codes for CASTLDIRGYTF.

This clonotype occurred many times. The chain employs TRBV4-1 and TRBJ1-2; D unresolved. CDR3 length equals 14 residues. V was pared by 1 base and J by 8 bases, with 14 bases between. Germline assignment: CDR1 MGHRA and CDR2 YSYEKL. The CDR3 reads CASSQVGAPGGYTF. CDR3 DNA sequence: TGCGCCAGCAGCCAAGTTGGCGCACCCGGCGGCTACACCTTC.

In this sample, this clonotype turned up a few times. The rearrangement joins TRBV21-1 to TRBJ1-6; TRBD1, as called in the table, went unchecked against the DNA. TRBV21-1 is a pseudogene segment. This CDR3 region has 21 residues. CDR3 loop: CASSKAWRGRERLHKNSPLHF. The CDR3 coding sequence is TGTGCCAGCAGCAAAGCTTGGAGGGGCAGGGAGCGATTACACAAAAATTCACCCCTCCACTTT.

This clonotype was seen ten or more times. This chain uses TRBV29-1 with TRBJ2-1, with a possible D match to TRBD2 (5 bases). The CDR3 spans 11 residues. Trimming shortened V by 4 bases and J by 6 bases, and 7 bases separated the two germline ends. Germline lookup yields CDR1 SQVTM and CDR2 ANQGSEA. The CDR3 nucleotides are TGCAGCGTTGCGGGATCCAATGAGCAGTTCTTC. Protein sequence: CSVAGSNEQFF.

V and J are TRBV7-9 and TRBJ2-7, with 7 nucleotides matching TRBD2. The CDR3 sequence is 13 residues long. The germline CDR1 and CDR2 sequences are SEHNR and FQNEAQ (reference sequence). V lost 5 bases, J lost 4 bases, and 5 bases stayed unmatched. The CDR3 DNA reads TGTGCCAGCAGCACCGGACTAGATTACGAGCAGTACTTC. Protein product: CASSTGLDYEQYF.

CDR3 DNA sequence: TGTGCCATCAGCGGGACTAGCGACTACGAGCAGTACTTC. It encodes CAISGTSDYEQYF. The gene calls are TRBV10-3 and TRBJ2-7, with 10 bases fitting TRBD2. The CDR3 totals 13 residues. Per germline, CDR1 ENHRY and CDR2 SYGVKD. Trimming took 6 bases from V and 3 from J; bases not matched to a gene: 2.

This clonotype was observed a few times. The chain is built from TRBV20-1 and TRBJ2-2; tentative D call: TRBD1 (7 bases). This CDR3 comprises 15 residues. Trimming removed 3 bases at V and 5 bases at J, with 16 bases between. The germline CDR1 and CDR2 sequences are DFQATT and SNEGSKA (reference sequence). CDR3 coding DNA: TGCAGTGCTAGTAATCAGGGGGAGGCGACCGGGGAGCTGTTTTTT. Its translation is CSASNQGEATGELFF.

This clonotype was detected only a few times. This chain joins TRBV5-5 and TRBJ1-1; 7 bases are shared with TRBD1. The J segment lost 2 bases and the V segment lost 3 bases, leaving 16 bases of the junction unmatched. Germline CDR1 is SGHKS and CDR2 is YYEKEE (reference sequence). The CDR3 runs to 18 residues. Written as DNA, the CDR3 is TGTGCCAGCAGCTCGATCCCGGGACAGACTTTACTTAACACTGAAGCTTTCTTT. Its translation: CASSSIPGQTLLNTEAFF.

This clonotype has more than one count but fewer than ten. The chain carries TRBV5-5 and TRBJ2-5; D may correspond to TRBD1 or TRBD2 (6 bases each). There are 15 residues in the CDR3. Deletions cut 6 bases from V and 4 bases from J, with 19 bases between. CDR1 is SGHKS and CDR2 is YYEKEE in the germline V gene (reference sequence). Written as DNA, the CDR3 is TGTGCCAGCATCCCAGGGGCCGGGGGCGGAGAGACCCAGTACTTC. It yields the protein CASIPGAGGGETQYF.

The J gene is TRBJ1-1, the V gene TRBV11-1, with 7 bases that match TRBD1. Trimming cost V 6 bases and J 1 base; bases outside gene matches: 5. The germline gives CDR1 SGHAT, CDR2 FQDESV (reference sequence). The CDR3 covers 14 residues. CDR3 amino acids: CASRYYRGNTEAFF. The CDR3 DNA is TGTGCCAGCAGGTACTACAGGGGGAACACTGAAGCTTTCTTT. Full variable domain (rest looked up from reference TRBV11-1 and TRBJ1-1): EAEVAQSPRYKITEKSQAVAFWCDPISGHATLYWYRQILGQGPELLVQFQDESVVDDSQLPKDRFSAERLKGVDSTLKIQPAELGDSAMYLCASRYYRGNTEAFFGQGTRLTVV.

This clonotype was found a few times. The chain combines TRBV10-1 with TRBJ2-7, with 11 bases lining up with TRBD2. V shed 7 bases and J 7 bases; nucleotides not matched to a gene: 9. Germline lookup yields CDR1 WNHNN and CDR2 SYGVQD (reference sequence). The CDR3 spans 14 residues. CDR3 region: CASTRLAGWWEQYF. The CDR3 DNA sequence: TGCGCCAGCACCCGACTAGCGGGGTGGTGGGAGCAGTACTTC.

The chain combines TRBV5-5 with TRBJ2-5, with D tentatively TRBD1 (6 bases). Germline assignment: CDR1 SGHKS and CDR2 YYEKEE (reference sequence). This CDR3 has 14 amino acids. The CDR3, as DNA: TGTGGGTCCCGCCAGGGGTTGACCGAAGAGACCCAGTACTTC. Protein sequence: CGSRQGLTEETQYF.

This clonotype came up a few times. The chain carries TRBV18 and TRBJ1-4, with unresolved D. This CDR3 spans 14 amino acids. CDR1 is KGHSH, CDR2 LQKENI, per germline. Trimming shortened V by 3 bases and J by 2 bases, and 7 bases separated the two germline ends. The CDR3 loop reads CASSPAVTNEKLFF. The CDR3 DNA follows: TGTGCCAGCTCACCGGCCGTTACTAATGAAAAACTGTTTTTT. Looking up the rest from reference TRBV18 and TRBJ1-4 gives the full variable domain: NAGVMQNPRHLVRRRGQEARLRCSPMKGHSHVYWYRQLPEEGLKFMVYLQKENIIDESGMPKERFSAEFPKEGPSILRIQQVVRGDSAAYFCASSPAVTNEKLFFGSGTQLSVL.

The chain recombines TRBV4-3 with TRBJ1-6; 7 nucleotides match TRBD1. Germline CDR1 reads LGHNA; CDR2 reads YSLEER. CDR3 size: 19 residues. Trimming took 3 bases from V and 4 from J; bases not matched to a gene: 15. Here the CDR3 DNA reads TGCGCCAGCAGCCAGGGGACCTCTTACAGGGGAACTTATAATTCACCCCTCCACTTT. Translated, it gives CASSQGTSYRGTYNSPLHF.

This clonotype was seen a few times. The CDR3 DNA follows: TGTGCCAGCAGGTGGGACAGGGCTTATAATTCACCCCTCCACTTT. Translating it yields CASRWDRAYNSPLHF. The J gene is TRBJ1-6, the V gene TRBV27; 9 bases align to TRBD1. The CDR3 runs to 15 residues. With 6 bases clipped from V and 4 bases from J, the junction kept 4 bases outside the gene matches. Germline V gene data show CDR1 as MNHEY and CDR2 as SMNVEV (reference sequence).

This clonotype was seen many times. The chain carries TRBV7-9 and TRBJ2-7; 7 positions match TRBD2. This CDR3 comprises 13 residues. The junction had 5 bases not matched to a gene; V was cut back by 3 bases and J by 6 bases. Germline CDR1 SEHNR, CDR2 FQNEAQ (reference sequence). As DNA, the CDR3 is TGTGCCAGCAGCTTGTTGTCGGGGGGCGAGCAGTACGTC. This gives the protein CASSLLSGGEQYV.

This clonotype occurred a few times. The genes are TRBV7-2 and TRBJ2-3, with a possible D match to TRBD2 (6 bases). The germline V gene encodes CDR1 SGHTA and CDR2 FQGNSA. The CDR3 consists of 18 residues. Trimming cost V 1 base and J 0 bases, with 17 bases left between them. Here the CDR3 DNA reads TGTGCCAGCAGCTTAGAAGTTCCTAGCGACCTAAGCACAGATACGCAGTATTTT. Translated, it gives CASSLEVPSDLSTDTQYF.

The chain is built from TRBV7-2 and TRBJ2-3, with D tentatively TRBD2 (6 bases). Trimming left V 5 bases short and J 4 bases short, with 16 bases between. The CDR3 is 15 residues long. CDR1 is SGHTA, CDR2 FQGNSA, per germline. CDR3 sequence (DNA): TGTGCCAGCAGCCCAGGGAATGGAGGGGCAGATACGCAGTATTTT. It translates to CASSPGNGGADTQYF.

CDR3 bases: TGTGCCAGCAGCTTAACCGCACGGACAGGCACAGATACGCAGTATTTT. The encoded protein is CASSLTARTGTDTQYF. The rearrangement links TRBV7-3 to TRBJ2-3; TRBD1 might be the D (6 bases). V was pared by 0 bases and J by 1 base, with 11 bases between. The CDR3 has 16 amino acids. Germline V gene lookup returns CDR1 SGHTA and CDR2 FQGTGA.

The CDR3 bases are TGCAGTGCTAGAGAGCGGGGGAACTACAATGAGCAGTTCTTC. Translation: CSARERGNYNEQFF. This rearrangement joins TRBV20-1 to TRBJ2-1, with 7 bases fitting TRBD2. Trimming cost V 0 bases and J 3 bases; bases outside gene matches: 2. Germline lookup yields CDR1 DFQATT and CDR2 SNEGSKA (reference sequence). This CDR3 comprises 14 residues.

The genes are TRBV10-3 and TRBJ1-1; weak D call: TRBD1 (6 bases). The CDR3 contains 16 residues. Germline CDR1 is ENHRY and CDR2 is SYGVKD. Trimming pared 6 bases from V and 1 base from J, leaving 18 bases between. DNA for the CDR3: TGTGCCATCAGACTACGGACAGAGGGGAAGAACACTGAAGCTTTCTTT. Protein: CAIRLRTEGKNTEAFF.

The CDR3 DNA is TGTGCCAGCAGCTTACTAGCGGGGTCCGTCACCGGGGAGCTGTTTTTT. Protein: CASSLLAGSVTGELFF. The chain couples TRBV7-9 to TRBJ2-2; 9 bases match TRBD2. The CDR3 contains 16 residues. The germline gives CDR1 SEHNR, CDR2 FQNEAQ (reference sequence). The J segment lost 4 bases and the V segment lost 2 bases, leaving 5 bases of the junction unmatched.

V and J are TRBV5-6 and TRBJ2-3, with D unclear. Germline-derived CDR1 and CDR2 are SGHDT and YYEEEE. CDR3 size: 12 residues. Trimming stripped 4 bases from V and 2 bases from J, with 5 bases between. The CDR3: CASSQYTDTQYF. CDR3 bases: TGTGCCAGCAGCCAATACACAGATACGCAGTATTTT.

This clonotype was counted only a few times. The chain links TRBV12-3 or TRBV12-4 to TRBJ2-2; D uncertain. The ends were cut back, 0 bases at V and 6 bases at J, with 8 bases in the middle. The CDR3 length is 14 residues. The CDR3 is CASSLAGLAGELFF. CDR3 bases: TGTGCCAGCAGTTTAGCAGGGTTGGCCGGGGAGCTGTTTTTT.

The genes are TRBV7-2 and TRBJ2-1; tentative D call: TRBD1 (6 bases). V was cut by 1 base and J by 6 bases, with 19 bases left in between. The CDR3 has 17 amino acids. CDR1 SGHTA and CDR2 FQGNSA come from the germline V gene. The DNA for the CDR3 is TGTGCCAGCAGCTTAGGGGTGGGGGCTGGCCGGGGCAATGAGCAGTTCTTC. It codes for CASSLGVGAGRGNEQFF. Complete variable domain (other parts from reference TRBV7-2 and TRBJ2-1): GAGVSQSPSNKVTEKGKDVELRCDPISGHTALYWYRQSLGQGLEFLIYFQGNSAPDKSGLPSDRFSAERTGGSVSTLTIQRTQQEDSAVYLCASSLGVGAGRGNEQFFGPGTRLTVL.